These 29 T cell receptor beta chains were sequenced from one sample in a study of regulatory T cells in long-lasting Graves disease. Researchers made TCR beta libraries by using iRepertoire HTBI primers and running Arm-PCR on CDR3 regions. TCRdb passed the multiplex PCR reads through MiXCR, listing each CDR3 protein once. The repertoire includes 350,000 to 450,000 distinct CDR3 sequences, roughly 10% of them detected once, and approximately 17% sits in the top ten. This sample's time point: newly diagnosed GD, antithyroid drugs for less than 3 months. Scientists built the TCR library using RNA that was extracted from PBMCs. This sample also appeared in a second study, on T cells in Graves' hyperthyroidism and ophthalmopathy.

Source: peripheral blood mononuclear cells (PBMCs), taken at new diagnosis, from a patient treated with antithyroid drugs. The receptors derive from a woman between 18 and 29 years old with Graves disease.

CDR3 sequence (DNA): TGTGCCAGCAGTTACGGACAGGGATATTATCAGCCCCAGCATTTT. Translating gives CASSYGQGYYQPQHF. The chain uses TRBV6-5 and TRBJ1-5; 8 nucleotides align to TRBD1. From germline, CDR1 is MNHEY and CDR2 SVGAGI. The CDR3 runs 15 residues. V was clipped by 2 bases and J by 5 bases; unmatched bases: 5.

This clonotype showed up many times. The gene calls are TRBV29-1 and TRBJ2-2; the D gene is possibly TRBD2 (6 bases). Trimming pared 3 bases from V and 4 bases from J, leaving 9 bases between. Germline CDR1 is SQVTM and CDR2 is ANQGSEA. The CDR3 loop spans 13 amino acids. The CDR3 reads CSVERGSTGELFF. CDR3 sequence (DNA): TGCAGCGTTGAGCGGGGAAGCACCGGGGAGCTGTTTTTT.

In this sample, this clonotype turned up a few times. This chain uses TRBV24-1 with TRBJ2-2; 15 bases map to TRBD2. The trim removed 5 bases at V and 6 bases at J, leaving 6 bases unmatched. The CDR3 is made up of 17 amino acids. CDR1 is KGHDR and CDR2 is SFDVKD in the germline V gene. The CDR3 reads CATSGPGTSGGSGELFF. The CDR3 DNA reads as TGTGCCACCAGTGGACCCGGGACTAGCGGGGGGTCCGGGGAGCTGTTTTTT.

Ten or more counts support this clonotype. The V call is TRBV12-3 or TRBV12-4, the J call TRBJ2-3; 9 positions agree with TRBD2. CDR3 length: 17 residues. V lost 4 bases and J lost 2; bases outside the gene matches: 10. The CDR3 nucleotides read TGTGCCAGCAGTTCATCACCGGGACTAGCCGTCACAGATACGCAGTATTTT. Translation gives CASSSSPGLAVTDTQYF.

This clonotype was counted only a few times. The genes are TRBV4-2 and TRBJ1-5; D may be TRBD1 (5 bases). Germline CDR1 is LGHNA and CDR2 is YNFKEQ. This CDR3 is 14 amino acids long. Trimming left V 4 bases short and J 3 bases short, with 10 bases between. CDR3 bases: TGTGCCAGCAGCCTCCTCGGGGCCAATCAGCCCCAGCATTTT. Residues: CASSLLGANQPQHF.

This clonotype has ten or more counts. This chain links TRBV18 with TRBJ1-1; perhaps TRBD1 as D (5 bases). Trimming left V 0 bases short and J 1 base short, with 12 bases between. CDR3 length: 16 residues. Germline assignment: CDR1 KGHSH and CDR2 LQKENI. The CDR3 region has the DNA TGTGCCAGCTCACCACCAAGCCCGGGGACGAACACTGAAGCTTTCTTT. It translates to CASSPPSPGTNTEAFF.

This clonotype was found a few times. The rearrangement uses TRBV6-2 or TRBV6-3 and TRBJ1-5; weak D call: TRBD1 (6 bases). The germline V gene has CDR1 MNHEY and CDR2 SVGEGT. The V end lost 2 bases, the J end lost 2 bases, and 22 bases lay between the germline ends. The CDR3 runs to 19 residues. Here the CDR3 DNA reads TGTGCCAGCAGTTACCGCTCGGACTTAATTTCAGGGGGCAATCAGCCCCAGCATTTT. It specifies CASSYRSDLISGGNQPQHF.

CDR3: CASSYSGSTYEQYF. The CDR3 coding sequence is TGTGCCAGCAGTTACTCTGGGAGCACCTACGAGCAGTACTTC. The V and J genes are TRBV6-5 and TRBJ2-7, with D perhaps matching TRBD2 (5 bases). The length of the CDR3 is 14 residues. Germline CDR1 reads MNHEY; CDR2 reads SVGAGI. The germline V and J ends were trimmed by 0 bases and 2 bases, with 8 bases remaining between them.

The chain carries TRBV14 and TRBJ2-4; 12 bases map to TRBD2. The J call may be in error: the DNA end matches TRBJ2-1 better. Germline CDR1 is SGHDN and CDR2 is FVKESK. The CDR3 loop spans 15 amino acids. Here the CDR3 DNA reads TGTGCCAGCAGACCTAGCGGGGGGGTAAGTCGTGAGCAGTTCTTC. Its protein product is CASRPSGGVSREQFF.

The V call is TRBV9, the J call TRBJ2-1, with TRBD2 as a possible D gene (7 bases). The V gene's germline CDR1 is SGDLS and CDR2 YYNGEE. Trimming took off 0 bases at V and 4 bases at J, with 14 bases between the two ends. This CDR3 is 16 amino acids long. CDR3 amino acids: CASSVGWAGAYNEQFF. The CDR3 region has the DNA TGTGCCAGCAGCGTAGGTTGGGCGGGGGCATACAATGAGCAGTTCTTC.

This clonotype was counted at least ten times. The genes are TRBV6-5 and TRBJ2-4, with TRBD2 as a possible D gene (6 bases). Germline V gives CDR1 MNHEY, CDR2 SVGAGI. The CDR3 length is 17 residues. Trimming took 2 bases from V and 8 from J, leaving 22 bases between them. The CDR3 here is CASSYRTTPRAMYIQYF. The CDR3 bases are TGTGCCAGCAGTTACCGGACTACCCCTAGAGCGATGTACATTCAGTACTTC.

V and J are TRBV14 and TRBJ2-2; TRBD1 matches 7 bases. This CDR3 is built from 14 residues. V lost 4 bases and J lost 6; bases outside the gene matches: 5. Germline-derived CDR1 and CDR2 are SGHDN and FVKESK. The CDR3 sequence: CASSPDRPPGELFF. DNA of the CDR3: TGTGCCAGCAGCCCGGACAGGCCTCCCGGGGAGCTGTTTTTT.

This clonotype was picked up many times. The chain is built from TRBV5-1 and TRBJ2-1; D possibly corresponds to TRBD2 (6 bases). The germline V and J ends were trimmed by 5 bases and 4 bases, with 13 bases remaining between them. The CDR3 is 14 residues long. Germline V gene lookup returns CDR1 SGHRS and CDR2 YFSETQ. The chain's CDR3 is CASRFGTPYNEQFF. Written as DNA, the CDR3 is TGCGCCAGCAGATTCGGGACTCCATACAATGAGCAGTTCTTC.

In its sample, this clonotype was seen many times. At one boundary the junction diverges from the germline segment, which might be a read error. The CDR3 nucleotides are TGTGCCAACAGTTACTCGAACAGGCCGTACTATGGCTACACCTTC. Its protein is CANSYSNRPYYGYTF. The chain joins TRBV6-2 or TRBV6-3 to TRBJ1-2; perhaps TRBD1 as D (5 bases). Germline V gene sequence: CDR1 MNHEY, CDR2 SVGEGT. CDR3 length: 15 amino acids.

The CDR3 is CASSSLLRQNYKSQYF. The CDR3 coding sequence is TGTGCCAGCAGCTCCCTACTCCGACAGAACTACAAGTCCCAGTACTTC. The J gene is TRBJ2-5, the V gene TRBV7-2, with D perhaps matching TRBD1 (5 bases). The CDR3 spans 16 residues. Germline assignment: CDR1 SGHTA and CDR2 FQGNSA. V lost 4 bases, J lost 9 bases, and 24 bases lay in between.

DNA for the CDR3: TGCAGTGCTTTAGACGGCCGAACGGCGTACCGACATAGCAATCAGCCCCAGCATTTT. It yields the protein CSALDGRTAYRHSNQPQHF. This chain uses TRBV20-1 with TRBJ1-5, with D unresolved. Per germline, CDR1 DFQATT and CDR2 SNEGSKA (reference sequence). Trimming shortened V by 5 bases and J by 0 bases, and 26 bases separated the two germline ends. The CDR3 totals 19 residues.

As to this clonotype: A clone one base away is much larger, so this may be a read error. The chain's CDR3 is CVSSLFMGTDTQYF. In DNA, the CDR3 is TGTGTCAGCAGCCTATTTATGGGAACAGATACGCAGTATTTT. The V gene is TRBV7-9, the J gene TRBJ2-3; D uncertain. The CDR3 extends over 14 amino acids. The germline V gene encodes CDR1 SEHNR and CDR2 FQNEAQ (reference sequence).

There are many counts of this clonotype. The rearrangement links TRBV6-2 or TRBV6-3 to TRBJ2-3; D gene ambiguous. Trimming took off 2 bases at V and 7 bases at J, with 4 bases between the two ends. This CDR3 contains 11 residues. The germline CDR1 and CDR2 sequences are MNHEY and SVGEGT. CDR3 region: CASSYGNTQYF. CDR3 nucleotide sequence: TGTGCCAGCAGTTACGGAAATACGCAGTATTTT.

This clonotype came up many times. The chain has TRBV18 and TRBJ2-2; 7 bases match TRBD1. The V gene's germline CDR1 is KGHSH and CDR2 LQKENI. Trimming at V came to 1 base and at J to 5 bases, leaving 4 bases not matched to a gene. The CDR3 consists of 15 residues. CDR3 in DNA: TGTGCCAGCTCACCACAGGGGGCAAGGACCGGGGAGCTGTTTTTT. It specifies CASSPQGARTGELFF.

This clonotype occurred many times. This chain connects TRBV7-8 to TRBJ1-1; D is ambiguous. Per the germline V gene, CDR1 is SGHVS and CDR2 is FQNEAQ. The CDR3 has 15 amino acids. Deletions cut 3 bases from V and 1 base from J, with 12 bases between. CDR3 protein: CASSFRLGRNTEAFF. The CDR3 DNA sequence: TGTGCCAGCAGCTTTCGTCTTGGGCGGAACACTGAAGCTTTCTTT.

At least ten counts were recorded for this clonotype. This chain joins TRBV6-9 and TRBJ2-1; D uncertain. The CDR3 is made up of 15 amino acids. Germline assignment: CDR1 MNHGY and CDR2 SVAAGI. V dropped 3 bases and J dropped 7 bases, with 16 bases sitting between them. The CDR3 nucleotides are TGTGCCAGCAGTTACACGGGCCCGGGTATGAATGAGCAGTTCTTC. It translates to CASSYTGPGMNEQFF.

The sample holds many counts of this clonotype. The CDR3 is CASSPGLGETQYF. In DNA form, the CDR3 reads TGTGCCAGCAGTCCGGGACTCGGGGAGACCCAGTACTTC. The chain uses TRBV2 and TRBJ2-5, with TRBD2 as a possible D gene (6 bases). V dropped 5 bases and J dropped 5 bases, with 12 bases sitting between them. The germline CDR1 and CDR2 sequences are SNHLY and FYNNEI. This CDR3 spans 13 amino acids. The full variable domain, rest sourced from reference TRBV2 and TRBJ2-5, is EPEVTQTPSHQVTQMGQEVILRCVPISNHLYFYWYRQILGQKVEFLVSFYNNEISEKSEIFDDQFSVERPDGSNFTLKIRSTKLEDSAMYFCASSPGLGETQYFGPGTRLLVL.

This clonotype was detected a few times. This chain links TRBV20-1 with TRBJ2-2; D remains unclear. CDR3 length: 12 residues. CDR1 DFQATT and CDR2 SNEGSKA come from the germline V gene (reference sequence). The germline V and J ends were trimmed by 0 bases and 6 bases, with 5 bases remaining between them. The CDR3 DNA sequence: TGCAGTGCTAGAGATCCCGCCGGGGAGCTGTTTTTT. Amino acid sequence: CSARDPAGELFF.

The table lists this clonotype with many counts. This chain joins TRBV7-9 and TRBJ2-6; the D gene is possibly TRBD1 (6 bases). This CDR3 is 15 amino acids long. Looked up from germline, CDR1 is SEHNR and CDR2 is FQNEAQ (reference sequence). V was clipped by 7 bases and J by 0 bases, with 10 bases between them. The CDR3: CASTRDNSGANVLTF. As DNA, the CDR3 is TGTGCCAGCACCCGGGACAACTCTGGGGCCAACGTCCTGACTTTC.

There are many counts of this clonotype. This chain connects TRBV2 to TRBJ2-1; D gene uncertain. V was clipped by 2 bases and J by 6 bases, with 14 bases between them. The CDR3 has 15 amino acids. Germline CDR1 and CDR2: SNHLY and FYNNEI. In nucleotides, the CDR3 is TGTGCCAGCAGTGAATCTTCGGTTAGTAGCAATGAGCAGTTCTTC. It is translated as CASSESSVSSNEQFF. Variable domain in full (rest from reference TRBV2 and TRBJ2-1): EPEVTQTPSHQVTQMGQEVILRCVPISNHLYFYWYRQILGQKVEFLVSFYNNEISEKSEIFDDQFSVERPDGSNFTLKIRSTKLEDSAMYFCASSESSVSSNEQFFGPGTRLTVL.

This clonotype was picked up many times. The J gene is TRBJ2-3, the V gene TRBV18; D perhaps matches TRBD2 (7 bases). CDR3 length: 18 residues. The V end lost 3 bases, the J end lost 3 bases, and 22 bases lay between the germline ends. Germline V CDR1 and CDR2: KGHSH, LQKENI. The CDR3: CASSPPFGGLSQTDTQYF. In DNA form, the CDR3 reads TGTGCCAGCTCACCCCCTTTCGGGGGGCTCTCCCAAACAGATACGCAGTATTTT.

This clonotype was recorded many times. V is TRBV2 and J is TRBJ2-5; D may be TRBD1 or TRBD2 (5 bases each). The CDR3 runs 15 residues. The V gene lost 7 bases and the J gene lost 5 bases, with 20 bases spanning the gap. Germline V gene sequence: CDR1 SNHLY, CDR2 FYNNEI. This CDR3 is CASIYRSPWGETQYF. The CDR3, as DNA: TGTGCCAGCATTTATAGGAGCCCCTGGGGGGAGACCCAGTACTTC.

This clonotype was found many times. The junction departs from the called germline gene at one end, perhaps through a read error. The J gene is TRBJ1-5, the V gene TRBV12-3 or TRBV12-4; D is uncertain. The length of the CDR3 is 15 residues. The CDR3 here is CASSLSGLGNQPQHF. CDR3 in DNA: TGTGCCAGCAGTTTATCAGGTTTGGGCAACCAGCCCCAGCATTTT.

As concerns this clonotype: This could be a read error, since a much larger clone is one nucleotide away. This chain joins TRBV2 and TRBJ2-5; tentatively, D is TRBD1 or TRBD2 (6 bases each). Germline V CDR1 and CDR2: SNHLY, FYNNEI. The CDR3 contains 15 residues. Here the CDR3 DNA reads TGTGCCACCAGTGCCGGGGGCCGAAACCAAGAGACCCAGTACTTC. Translating it yields CATSAGGRNQETQYF.